The rows below give T cell receptor beta chains drawn from one sample of a study of Ad26.COV2.S vaccination and SARS-CoV-2 variants. The repertoire was sequenced with immunoSEQ multiplex PCR; TCRdb's copy has only in-frame clones and lacks some. The data hold approximately 500,000 clones, with about 83% observed a single time. The input for sequencing was peripheral blood, taken in a trial of Ad26.COV2.S vaccine versus placebo. The source of these receptors is a person between 18 and 59 years old who received the Ad26.COV2.S COVID-19 vaccine or a placebo. The CDR3 runs from the conserved cysteine through the conserved F or W. A D gene is named only where the DNA matches it firmly. Size is stated for part of the rows, as once, few or many counts, or as a class when the clone is expanded.

D gene: TRBD2
clone size: -
J gene: TRBJ2-1
V gene: TRBV6-2/TRBV6-3
CDR3 DNA: TGTGCCAGCAGTAGGGGGACTAGCGGGGCATCGGAGCAGTTCTTC
CDR3 protein: CASSRGTSGASEQFF

D gene: -
clone size: -
J gene: TRBJ2-2
V gene: TRBV18
CDR3 DNA: TGTGCCAGCTCTCCTCAGGACACCGGGGAGCTGTTTTTT
CDR3 protein: CASSPQDTGELFF

D gene: -
clone size: -
J gene: TRBJ2-3
V gene: TRBV19
CDR3 DNA: TGTGCCAGTAGACCTAAATCGGAAGATACGCAGTATTTT
CDR3 protein: CASRPKSEDTQYF

D gene: TRBD2
clone size: -
J gene: TRBJ2-3
V gene: TRBV7-9
CDR3 DNA: TGTGCCAGCAGCTCCCTAGCGGGAGGGCCGAGGGTGGATACGCAGTATTTT
CDR3 protein: CASSSLAGGPRVDTQYF

D gene: -
clone size: -
J gene: TRBJ1-1
V gene: TRBV5-1
CDR3 DNA: TGCGCCAGCAGCCGCGACTTGGTTGAAGCTTTCTTT
CDR3 protein: CASSRDLVEAFF

D gene: -
clone size: -
J gene: TRBJ1-1
V gene: TRBV19
CDR3 DNA: TGTGCCAGTAGTATTTGGGGAGCGGCTGAAGCTTTCTTT
CDR3 protein: CASSIWGAAEAFF

D gene: -
clone size: -
J gene: TRBJ1-4
V gene: TRBV7-9
CDR3 DNA: TGTGCCAGCAGCTTAGCGCTCGGGGGTAATGAAAAACTGTTTTTT
CDR3 protein: CASSLALGGNEKLFF

D gene: -
clone size: -
J gene: TRBJ1-5
V gene: TRBV9
CDR3 DNA: TGTGCCAGCAGCGTAGATAACAATCAGCCCCAGCATTTT
CDR3 protein: CASSVDNNQPQHF

D gene: -
clone size: -
J gene: TRBJ2-5
V gene: TRBV7-3
CDR3 DNA: TGTGCCAGCAGCTTAACTCACAGACAAGAGACCCAGTACTTC
CDR3 protein: CASSLTHRQETQYF

D gene: -
clone size: -
J gene: TRBJ1-1
V gene: TRBV5-1
CDR3 DNA: TGCGCCAGCAGCTTGCAGGGAACTGAAGCTTTCTTT
CDR3 protein: CASSLQGTEAFF

D gene: -
clone size: -
J gene: TRBJ1-2
V gene: TRBV28
CDR3 DNA: TGTGCCAGTCAGACAAGCTATGGCTACACCTTC
CDR3 protein: CASQTSYGYTF

D gene: -
clone size: -
J gene: TRBJ1-1
V gene: TRBV19
CDR3 DNA: TGTGCCAGTAGTCACCCTGGGTATCCTGAAGCTTTCTTT
CDR3 protein: CASSHPGYPEAFF

D gene: -
clone size: -
J gene: TRBJ1-1
V gene: TRBV7-8
CDR3 DNA: TGTGCCAGCAGCTTAGCAGGGCCCAACACTGAAGCTTTCTTT
CDR3 protein: CASSLAGPNTEAFF

D gene: -
clone size: -
J gene: TRBJ1-6
V gene: TRBV6-4
CDR3 DNA: TGTGCCAGCAGTTCCTCGCGTAATTCACCCCTCCACTTT
CDR3 protein: CASSSSRNSPLHF

D gene: -
clone size: -
J gene: TRBJ1-2
V gene: TRBV28
CDR3 DNA: TGTGCCAGCAGTTTAATCCCTGGTCCTGGCTACACCTTC
CDR3 protein: CASSLIPGPGYTF

D gene: -
clone size: -
J gene: TRBJ1-3
V gene: TRBV30
CDR3 DNA: TGTGCCTGGAGCCTCTCTGGAAACACCATATATTTT
CDR3 protein: CAWSLSGNTIYF

D gene: -
clone size: -
J gene: TRBJ2-7
V gene: TRBV14
CDR3 DNA: TGTGCCAGCAGCCAAGATACGGGCATCTCCTACGAGCAGTACTTC
CDR3 protein: CASSQDTGISYEQYF

D gene: TRBD2
clone size: -
J gene: TRBJ2-1
V gene: TRBV2
CDR3 DNA: TGTGCCAGCAGTACAAACCCGCCGGGACTAGCGGGGAATGAGCAGTTCTTC
CDR3 protein: CASSTNPPGLAGNEQFF

D gene: -
clone size: -
J gene: TRBJ1-2
V gene: TRBV14
CDR3 DNA: TGTGCCAGCAGCCAAGGGCGAAATGGCTACACCTTC
CDR3 protein: CASSQGRNGYTF

D gene: -
clone size: -
J gene: TRBJ2-7
V gene: TRBV28
CDR3 DNA: TGTGCCAGCAGTCTACAGGGTTTAGCCTACGAGCAGTACTTC
CDR3 protein: CASSLQGLAYEQYF

D gene: -
clone size: -
J gene: TRBJ1-4
V gene: TRBV5-3
CDR3 DNA: TGTGCCAGAAGCTTGTGTGACAGTCCTAATGAAAAACTGTTTTTT
CDR3 protein: CARSLCDSPNEKLFF

D gene: TRBD2
clone size: -
J gene: TRBJ2-7
V gene: TRBV5-8
CDR3 DNA: TGTGCCAGCAGCCGTCAACTAGCGGGAAGGTACGAGCAGTACTTC
CDR3 protein: CASSRQLAGRYEQYF

D gene: TRBD2
clone size: -
J gene: TRBJ2-2
V gene: TRBV9
CDR3 DNA: TGTGCCAGCAGCTCCCGGACTAGCTTGGGCGGGGAGCTGTTTTTT
CDR3 protein: CASSSRTSLGGELFF

D gene: -
clone size: -
J gene: TRBJ2-7
V gene: TRBV6-2/TRBV6-3
CDR3 DNA: TGTGCCAGCAGTTACGCCCACGAGCAGTACTTC
CDR3 protein: CASSYAHEQYF

D gene: -
clone size: -
J gene: TRBJ2-7
V gene: TRBV4-1
CDR3 DNA: TGCGCCAGCAGCCAAGGGGGGACCTACGAGCAGTACTTC
CDR3 protein: CASSQGGTYEQYF

D gene: -
clone size: -
J gene: TRBJ2-2
V gene: TRBV30
CDR3 DNA: TGTGCCTGGAGTTCGGGGTCCGGGGAGCTGTTTTTT
CDR3 protein: CAWSSGSGELFF

D gene: -
clone size: -
J gene: TRBJ1-3
V gene: TRBV6-5
CDR3 DNA: TGTGCCAGCGAACGGATGGGGACGTCTGGAAACACCATATATTTT
CDR3 protein: CASERMGTSGNTIYF

D gene: -
clone size: -
J gene: TRBJ1-4
V gene: TRBV13
CDR3 DNA: TGTGCCAGCAGCCTCCGGACAGCATTAGGTGAAAAACTGTTTTTT
CDR3 protein: CASSLRTALGEKLFF

D gene: TRBD1
clone size: -
J gene: TRBJ1-1
V gene: TRBV10-3
CDR3 DNA: TGTGCCATCAGTGGGACAGGGGGCAACACTGAAGCTTTCTTT
CDR3 protein: CAISGTGGNTEAFF

D gene: -
clone size: -
J gene: TRBJ2-6
V gene: TRBV30
CDR3 DNA: TGTGCCTGGTCCTCTGGGGCCAACGTCCTGACTTTC
CDR3 protein: CAWSSGANVLTF

D gene: TRBD2
clone size: -
J gene: TRBJ2-1
V gene: TRBV19
CDR3 DNA: TGTGCCAGTATTATCCCAGCGGGAGTACCCAATGAGCAGTTCTTC
CDR3 protein: CASIIPAGVPNEQFF

D gene: -
clone size: -
J gene: TRBJ2-7
V gene: TRBV28
CDR3 DNA: TGTGCCAGCAGTCCGTCACGGACCCAGCAGTACTTC
CDR3 protein: CASSPSRTQQYF

D gene: -
clone size: -
J gene: TRBJ1-3
V gene: TRBV9
CDR3 DNA: TGTGCCAGCAGCGCAGCAGACCTAGGAAACACCATATATTTT
CDR3 protein: CASSAADLGNTIYF

D gene: TRBD1
clone size: -
J gene: TRBJ1-1
V gene: TRBV5-1
CDR3 DNA: TGCGCCAGCAGCTCTGGACAGGGCGGGTTGAACACTGAAGCTTTCTTT
CDR3 protein: CASSSGQGGLNTEAFF

D gene: -
clone size: -
J gene: TRBJ2-7
V gene: TRBV5-1
CDR3 DNA: TGCGCCAGCAGCGACGCCTACGAGCAGTACTTC
CDR3 protein: CASSDAYEQYF

D gene: TRBD1
clone size: -
J gene: TRBJ1-2
V gene: TRBV6-5
CDR3 DNA: TGTGCCACAAGTACAGGGACAGGGGTCGGCTACACCTTC
CDR3 protein: CATSTGTGVGYTF

D gene: TRBD1
clone size: -
J gene: TRBJ1-1
V gene: TRBV18
CDR3 DNA: TGTGCCAGCTCACCACCAAGACAGGGAACCATGAACACTGAAGCTTTCTTT
CDR3 protein: CASSPPRQGTMNTEAFF

D gene: TRBD1
clone size: -
J gene: TRBJ1-1
V gene: TRBV5-1
CDR3 DNA: TGCGCCAGCAGCTTGGACGGTGGACAGGTGGTCACTGAAGCTTTCTTT
CDR3 protein: CASSLDGGQVVTEAFF

D gene: -
clone size: -
J gene: TRBJ2-5
V gene: TRBV5-1
CDR3 DNA: TGCGCCAGCAGCTTGGAACCCCGGGAGACCCAGTACTTC
CDR3 protein: CASSLEPRETQYF

D gene: -
clone size: -
J gene: TRBJ2-5
V gene: TRBV5-1
CDR3 DNA: TGCGCCAGCAGCTTGCGAGGTACCTACCAAGAGACCCAGTACTTC
CDR3 protein: CASSLRGTYQETQYF

D gene: -
clone size: once
J gene: TRBJ2-1
V gene: TRBV18
CDR3 DNA: TGTGCCAGCTCACGATCAGCGGGCTACAATGAGCAGTTCTTC
CDR3 protein: CASSRSAGYNEQFF

D gene: TRBD1
clone size: -
J gene: TRBJ2-7
V gene: TRBV27
CDR3 DNA: TGTGCCAGCAGGCGAGCCGGGACAGGGGTCTACGAGCAGTACTTC
CDR3 protein: CASRRAGTGVYEQYF

D gene: -
clone size: -
J gene: TRBJ2-2
V gene: TRBV30
CDR3 DNA: TGTGCCTGGAGTGTACTTACTTGGTCCGGGGAGCTGTTTTTT
CDR3 protein: CAWSVLTWSGELFF

D gene: -
clone size: -
J gene: TRBJ2-2
V gene: TRBV7-2
CDR3 DNA: TGTGCCAGCAGTCCTCTTCGGACCCGGCGCGGGGAGCTGTTTTTT
CDR3 protein: CASSPLRTRRGELFF

D gene: TRBD1
clone size: -
J gene: TRBJ1-3
V gene: TRBV7-2
CDR3 DNA: TGTGCCAGCAGCTTGACGGGACAGGGGGGTGGAAACACCATATATTTT
CDR3 protein: CASSLTGQGGGNTIYF

D gene: -
clone size: -
J gene: TRBJ1-1
V gene: TRBV5-5
CDR3 DNA: TGTGCCAGCAGCCTGGGCCCAGGGGAACACACTGAAGCTTTCTTT
CDR3 protein: CASSLGPGEHTEAFF

D gene: -
clone size: -
J gene: TRBJ1-4
V gene: TRBV5-4
CDR3 DNA: TGTGCCAGCAGCTTGGGAGGGGAAAGTGAAAAACTGTTTTTT
CDR3 protein: CASSLGGESEKLFF

D gene: TRBD1
clone size: -
J gene: TRBJ1-2
V gene: TRBV5-1
CDR3 DNA: TGCGCCAGCAGCTCGGGACAGGGAAACTATGGCTACACCTTC
CDR3 protein: CASSSGQGNYGYTF

D gene: -
clone size: -
J gene: TRBJ2-1
V gene: TRBV9
CDR3 DNA: TGTGCCAGCAGCGTAGGTCCCACTAATGAGCAGTTCTTC
CDR3 protein: CASSVGPTNEQFF

D gene: -
clone size: few
J gene: TRBJ2-5
V gene: TRBV5-1
CDR3 DNA: TGCGCCAGCAGCTTGGAGGCAGGCACCCAAGAGACCCAGTACTTC
CDR3 protein: CASSLEAGTQETQYF